The next 20 T cell receptor beta chains were all read from a single sample in a study of cytomegalovirus exposure and HLA in healthy donors. This PCR relied on a set of 60 Vbeta primers and 13 Jbeta primers. The repertoire was sequenced with immunoSEQ multiplex PCR; TCRdb's copy has only in-frame clones and lacks some. The table lists approximately 240,000 clones, about three quarters of them singletons, with roughly 2.5% in the top ten. Sequencing input: PBMCs. The receptors stem from a woman aged 60-70 years in good health and CMV-seropositive.

The chain uses TRBV5-1 and TRBJ2-2; D might be TRBD2 (5 bases). The length of the CDR3 is 16 residues. CDR1 is SGHRS and CDR2 is YFSETQ in the germline V gene. V shed 0 bases and J shed 3 bases, with 12 bases lying between them. The CDR3 nucleotides are TGCGCCAGCAGCTTGGACGGACTTTGGGACACCGGGGAGCTGTTTTTT. It yields the protein CASSLDGLWDTGELFF.

The rearrangement joins TRBV11-1 to TRBJ2-7; TRBD2 agrees at 8 bases. V lost 5 bases and J lost 3; bases outside the gene matches: 9. The CDR3 is made up of 15 amino acids. Germline V CDR1 and CDR2: SGHAT, FQDESV (reference sequence). The CDR3 nucleotides read TGTGCCAGCAGCCGAGACCCCGGGACTAGCTACGAGCAGTACTTC. It codes for CASSRDPGTSYEQYF.

This clone was detected once. The gene calls are TRBV21-1 and TRBJ2-7; the table assigns TRBD2, which was not confirmed against the DNA. TRBV21-1 is marked as a pseudogene. The length of the CDR3 is 15 residues. The CDR3 is CASSKGVAGGYEQYF. CDR3 coding DNA: TGTGCCAGCAGCAAAGGAGTAGCGGGAGGTTACGAGCAGTACTTC.

The rearrangement uses TRBV5-1 and TRBJ1-1; the D is unclear. Germline V gene lookup returns CDR1 SGHRS and CDR2 YFSETQ. Trimming cost V 4 bases and J 1 base, with 8 bases left between them. The CDR3 consists of 13 residues. CDR3 region: CASSVDGNTEAFF. The CDR3 nucleotides read TGCGCCAGCAGCGTGGACGGGAACACTGAAGCTTTCTTT.

The chain joins TRBV2 to TRBJ2-1; perhaps TRBD2 as D (6 bases). This CDR3 region has 14 residues. Germline V gives CDR1 SNHLY, CDR2 FYNNEI. Trimming removed 6 bases at V and 4 bases at J, with 13 bases between. The CDR3 nucleotides are TGTGCCAGCAGGTACGCGGGACGGTACAATGAGCAGTTCTTC. This encodes CASRYAGRYNEQFF. The full variable domain, rest sourced from reference TRBV2 and TRBJ2-1, is EPEVTQTPSHQVTQMGQEVILRCVPISNHLYFYWYRQILGQKVEFLVSFYNNEISEKSEIFDDQFSVERPDGSNFTLKIRSTKLEDSAMYFCASRYAGRYNEQFFGPGTRLTVL.

The V and J genes are TRBV5-5 and TRBJ2-4; a possible D gene is TRBD2 (6 bases). The CDR3 runs 16 residues. In germline, CDR1 is SGHKS, CDR2 YYEKEE (reference sequence). The V end was cut by 1 base, the J end by 5 bases, with 16 bases between. The CDR3 coding sequence is TGTGCCAGCAGCTTGACGTCGGGGGATGCGCAAAACATTCAGTACTTC. Amino acid sequence: CASSLTSGDAQNIQYF.

CDR3 sequence: CASSLPIPTSGRSSYNEQFF. CDR3 in DNA: TGCGCCAGCAGCTTGCCTATTCCAACTAGCGGGAGAAGCTCCTACAATGAGCAGTTCTTC. The chain combines TRBV5-1 with TRBJ2-1; TRBD2 aligns across 11 bases. After removal of 1 base from V and 0 bases from J, the junction contained 12 bases not matched to a gene. The CDR3 is 20 residues long. CDR1 is SGHRS and CDR2 is YFSETQ in the germline V gene.

The chain combines TRBV7-2 with TRBJ1-2, with 7 bases that match TRBD1. The V gene's germline CDR1 is SGHTA and CDR2 FQGNSA. V dropped 5 bases and J dropped 3; count of bases not matched to a gene: 12. There are 16 residues in the CDR3. The chain's CDR3 is CASSRGSSGTDYGYTF. DNA for the CDR3: TGTGCCAGCAGCCGGGGGTCCTCGGGGACAGACTATGGCTACACCTTC.

A remark on this clone: This same CDR3 is encoded by further DNA sequences in the sample. The gene calls are TRBV18 and TRBJ1-2; D unclear. With 3 bases removed from V and 4 bases from J, the gap between germline ends came to 9 bases. The CDR3 is 13 amino acids. Germline lookup yields CDR1 KGHSH and CDR2 LQKENI. The CDR3 protein is CASSPDGSYGYTF. The DNA for the CDR3 is TGTGCCAGCTCACCTGACGGGAGCTATGGCTACACCTTC.

The genes are TRBV12-5 and TRBJ2-7; TRBD2 aligns across 10 bases. The CDR3 spans 14 residues. Trimming removed 5 bases from V and 4 bases from J; junction bases left unmatched: 5. Looked up from germline, CDR1 is LGHNT and CDR2 is FRNRAP. CDR3 nucleotide sequence: TGTGCTAGTGGTCTACGACTAGCGGGTTACGAGCAGTACTTC. Translated, it gives CASGLRLAGYEQYF.

The J gene is TRBJ1-4, the V gene TRBV5-1; the D gene is possibly TRBD1 (6 bases). The CDR3 loop spans 14 amino acids. The germline V gene has CDR1 SGHRS and CDR2 YFSETQ. The germline V and J ends were trimmed by 2 bases and 7 bases, with 12 bases remaining between them. In DNA form, the CDR3 reads TGCGCCAGCAGCTTACAGGGTCAGGCTGAAAAACTGTTTTTT. It codes for CASSLQGQAEKLFF.

V gene TRBV19 combines with J gene TRBJ2-1; 12 bases map to TRBD2. The CDR3 has 17 residues. Trimming cost V 1 base and J 7 bases; bases outside gene matches: 8. Germline assignment: CDR1 LNHDA and CDR2 SQIVND (reference sequence). CDR3 amino acids: CASSIVALAGGTNEQFF. The CDR3 region has the DNA TGTGCCAGTAGTATAGTAGCGCTAGCGGGAGGGACGAATGAGCAGTTCTTC. Together with reference TRBV19 and TRBJ2-1, the CDR3 gives the full variable domain: DGGITQSPKYLFRKEGQNVTLSCEQNLNHDAMYWYRQDPGQGLRLIYYSQIVNDFQKGDIAEGYSVSREKKESFPLTVTSAQKNPTAFYLCASSIVALAGGTNEQFFGPGTRLTVL.

A few counts support this clone. The chain carries TRBV7-2 and TRBJ2-3, with D uncertain. V dropped 5 bases and J dropped 0 bases, with 3 bases sitting between them. Germline-derived CDR1 and CDR2 are SGHTA and FQGNSA. The CDR3 totals 12 residues. The CDR3 region has the DNA TGTGCCAGCAGCCTCAGCACAGATACGCAGTATTTT. Translation: CASSLSTDTQYF.

The J gene is TRBJ1-4, the V gene TRBV5-4; D uncertain. CDR1 is SGHNT, CDR2 YYREEE, per germline (reference sequence). The ends were cut back, 4 bases at V and 0 bases at J, with 7 bases in the middle. The CDR3 covers 14 residues. CDR3 in DNA: TGTGCCAGCAGCGAGTTTGCAACTAATGAAAAACTGTTTTTT. It encodes CASSEFATNEKLFF.

The chain employs TRBV19 and TRBJ2-2; D is possibly TRBD2 (6 bases). The CDR3 is 14 amino acids. CDR1 is LNHDA and CDR2 is SQIVND in the germline V gene (reference sequence). Trimming took 8 bases from V and 2 from J, leaving 12 bases between them. CDR3 bases: TGTGCCAGTCGCCTAGCGTATAACACCGGGGAGCTGTTTTTT. Its translation: CASRLAYNTGELFF.

The chain is built from TRBV16 and TRBJ1-5; D is unresolved. Germline CDR1 is KGHSY and CDR2 is FQNENV. The ends were cut back, 0 bases at V and 4 bases at J, with 7 bases in the middle. This CDR3 has 14 residues. CDR3 region: CASSQSDLNQPQHF. Written as DNA, the CDR3 is TGTGCCAGCAGCCAATCCGACTTAAATCAGCCCCAGCATTTT.

The chain carries TRBV6-5 and TRBJ1-5; 7 bases agree with TRBD1. J was trimmed by 9 bases and V by 6 bases; bases with no gene match: 8. The germline V gene has CDR1 MNHEY and CDR2 SVGAGI. The CDR3 covers 13 residues. The CDR3: CASSTTGTGPQHF. Written as DNA, the CDR3 is TGTGCCAGCAGCACGACAGGGACGGGGCCCCAGCATTTT.

This clone was found a few times. The chain carries TRBV18 and TRBJ1-1; D may be TRBD1 (5 bases). The germline gives CDR1 KGHSH, CDR2 LQKENI. The CDR3 is 14 residues long. The V end was cut by 1 base, the J end by 4 bases, with 10 bases between. CDR3 nucleotides: TGTGCCAGCTCACCACGGGGGGGAACCACTGAAGCTTTCTTT. This sequence encodes CASSPRGGTTEAFF.

This clone was detected only a few times. The rearrangement uses TRBV18 and TRBJ1-4, with 9 positions matching TRBD1. This CDR3 has 15 amino acids. Trimming at V came to 3 bases and at J to 5 bases, leaving 4 bases not matched to a gene. Germline CDR1 KGHSH, CDR2 LQKENI. CDR3 DNA sequence: TGTGCCAGCTCACCGCTCGGGACAGGGAATGAAAAACTGTTTTTT. Protein: CASSPLGTGNEKLFF.

The table lists this clone with a count of one. This sequence joins TRBV10-2 and TRBJ2-2, with 9 bases matching TRBD2. Germline values: CDR1 WSHSY, CDR2 SAAADI. Unmatched junction bases numbered 0, after V lost 4 bases and J lost 3 bases. This CDR3 has 14 amino acids. CDR3 bases: TGCGCCAGCAGTGCTAGCGGGGACACCGGGGAGCTGTTTTTT. Translation gives CASSASGDTGELFF.